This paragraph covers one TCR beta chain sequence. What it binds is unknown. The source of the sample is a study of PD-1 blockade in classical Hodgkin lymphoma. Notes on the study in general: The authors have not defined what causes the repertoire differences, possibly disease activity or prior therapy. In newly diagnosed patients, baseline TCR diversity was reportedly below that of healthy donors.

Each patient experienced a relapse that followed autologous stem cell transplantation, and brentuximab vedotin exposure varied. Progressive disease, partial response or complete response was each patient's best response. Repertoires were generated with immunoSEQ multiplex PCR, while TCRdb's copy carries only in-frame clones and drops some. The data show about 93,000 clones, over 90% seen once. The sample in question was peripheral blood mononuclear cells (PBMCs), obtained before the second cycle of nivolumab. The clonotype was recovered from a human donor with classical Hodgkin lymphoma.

CDR3: CATSTGLAGGGVQETQYF. CDR3 DNA: TGTGCCACCAGCACTGGGCTAGCGGGAGGTGGAGTACAAGAGACCCAGTACTTC. The chain uses TRBV15 and TRBJ2-5, with TRBD2 identical over 11 bases. V dropped 4 bases and J dropped 2; count of bases not matched to a gene: 12. Germline-derived CDR1 and CDR2 are LNHNV and YYDKDF (reference sequence). The CDR3 extends over 18 amino acids. Drawing the rest from reference TRBV15 and TRBJ2-5, the complete variable domain is DAMVIQNPRYQVTQFGKPVTLSCSQTLNHNVMYWYQQKSSQAPKLLFHYYDKDFNNEADTPDNFQSRRPNTSFCFLDIRSPGLGDTAMYLCATSTGLAGGGVQETQYFGPGTRLLVL.